These 17 T cell receptor beta chains came from one sample sequenced in a study of early T cells in non-severe SARS-CoV-2 infection (TCRdb year 2021). The library was made by 5' RACE. The sequencing machine was a NextSeq 500. TCRdb reprocessed the public reads (quality trimming at Q25 with fastp, clone calling with MiXCR) and kept in-frame beta chains. Rows matching on CDR3 protein sequence are summarized as one entry with the most common DNA and genes. The sample table holds under 85,000 distinct CDR3 sequences, of which around an eighth were seen once. The top ten clonotypes cover about 2.6% of the sample. Material: whole blood. Every receptor here comes from an adult who was a healthcare worker with PCR-confirmed SARS-CoV-2 infection or an uninfected control (not recorded which).

The chain links TRBV11-2 to TRBJ1-2; 7 bases match TRBD1. The CDR3 consists of 13 residues. The ends lost 5 bases at V and 5 bases at J; junction bases unmatched: 5. Germline V gene lookup returns CDR1 SGHAT and CDR2 FQNNGV. CDR3 residues: CASSRGQHYGYTF. CDR3 in DNA: TGTGCCAGCAGCCGGGGACAGCATTATGGCTACACCTTC.

This sequence joins TRBV9 and TRBJ2-1, with 16 bases lining up with TRBD2. The CDR3 is made up of 17 amino acids. V shed 3 bases, J shed 10 bases, and the junction held 10 bases outside the gene matches. Germline V gene lookup returns CDR1 SGDLS and CDR2 YYNGEE. The CDR3 loop is CASSESGTSGGAPEQFF. CDR3 coding DNA: TGTGCCAGCAGCGAATCCGGGACTAGCGGGGGGGCTCCCGAGCAGTTCTTC. The variable domain in full, completed from reference TRBV9 and TRBJ2-1, reads DSGVTQTPKHLITATGQRVTLRCSPRSGDLSVYWYQQSLDQGLQFLIQYYNGEERAKGNILERFSAQQFPDLHSELNLSSLELGDSALYFCASSESGTSGGAPEQFFGPGTRLTVL.

This chain connects TRBV11-1 to TRBJ2-7; D may match TRBD1 or TRBD2 (6 bases each). V lost 1 base, J lost 3 bases, and 16 bases lay in between. This CDR3 spans 16 amino acids. Germline V lookup: CDR1 SGHAT, CDR2 FQDESV (reference sequence). CDR3 sequence: CASSLDRGRFYYEQYF. The CDR3 bases are TGTGCCAGCAGCTTAGACCGGGGGCGGTTCTACTACGAGCAGTACTTC.

The chain carries TRBV7-3 and TRBJ2-1; no reliable D call. CDR3 length equals 13 residues. The germline V gene encodes CDR1 SGHTA and CDR2 FQGTGA. Trimming removed 4 bases from V and 4 bases from J, with 8 bases in between. CDR3 sequence: CASSSTRYNEQFF. CDR3 nucleotide sequence: TGTGCCAGCAGCTCAACACGTTACAATGAGCAGTTCTTC. Drawing the rest from reference TRBV7-3 and TRBJ2-1, the complete variable domain is GAGVSQTPSNKVTEKGKYVELRCDPISGHTALYWYRQSLGQGPEFLIYFQGTGAADDSGLPNDRFFAVRPEGSVSTLKIQRTERGDSAVYLCASSSTRYNEQFFGPGTRLTVL.

This clonotype has ten or more counts. The V call is TRBV30, the J call TRBJ1-2, with D maybe TRBD1 (5 bases). V lost 8 bases and J 3 bases, leaving 16 bases between the germline ends. The CDR3 runs to 13 residues. Germline assignment: CDR1 GTSNPN and CDR2 SVGIG (reference sequence). CDR3 amino acids: CAREGREDYGYTF. CDR3 nucleotide sequence: TGTGCCCGGGAGGGCAGGGAGGACTATGGCTACACCTTC.

This clonotype was detected many times. The V and J genes are TRBV12-5 and TRBJ2-2; perhaps TRBD2 as D (5 bases). The V end lost 1 base, the J end lost 5 bases, and 11 bases lay between the germline ends. Germline lookup yields CDR1 LGHNT and CDR2 FRNRAP. The CDR3 loop spans 15 amino acids. The CDR3 reads CASGLELARTGELFF. The CDR3, as DNA: TGTGCTAGTGGTTTGGAGCTAGCTCGGACCGGGGAGCTGTTTTTT. Combining the CDR3 with reference TRBV12-5 and TRBJ2-2 gives the whole variable domain DARVTQTPRHKVTEMGQEVTMRCQPILGHNTVFWYRQTMMQGLELLAYFRNRAPLDDSGMPKDRFSAEMPDATLATLKIQPSEPRDSAVYFCASGLELARTGELFFGEGSRLTVL.

This clonotype was seen more than once but under ten times. This chain links TRBV11-2 with TRBJ2-2; perhaps TRBD1 as D (5 bases). The germline V gene has CDR1 SGHAT and CDR2 FQNNGV. V was shortened by 5 bases and J by 4 bases, with 14 bases between the two germline ends. The CDR3 is made up of 15 amino acids. CDR3 protein: CASSQQQAITGELFF. CDR3 DNA sequence: TGTGCCAGCAGCCAACAACAGGCGATCACCGGGGAGCTGTTTTTT.

In this sample, this clonotype turned up many times. The chain carries TRBV7-9 and TRBJ2-7; D is ambiguous. Trimming pared 1 base from V and 7 bases from J, leaving 14 bases between. CDR1 and CDR2 (germline): SEHNR, FQNEAQ (reference sequence). CDR3 length equals 14 residues. The chain's CDR3 is CASSLVGIPSEQYF. CDR3 bases: TGTGCCAGCAGCTTAGTGGGCATCCCCTCTGAGCAGTACTTC. The full variable domain, with the rest looked up from reference TRBV7-9 and TRBJ2-7, is DTGVSQNPRHKITKRGQNVTFRCDPISEHNRLYWYRQTLGQGPEFLTYFQNEAQLEKSRLLSDRFSAERPKGSFSTLEIQRTEQGDSAMYLCASSLVGIPSEQYFGPGTRLTVT.

The chain couples TRBV2 to TRBJ2-5; no reliable D call. The V gene lost 6 bases and the J gene lost 1 base, with 9 bases spanning the gap. The V gene's germline CDR1 is SNHLY and CDR2 FYNNEI. CDR3 size: 13 residues. The chain's CDR3 is CASRPRAQETQYF. As DNA, the CDR3 is TGTGCCAGCAGGCCTCGGGCCCAAGAGACCCAGTACTTC.

This clonotype turned up a few times. The rearrangement uses TRBV7-6 and TRBJ2-6, with D uncertain. The CDR3 has 18 residues. Germline assignment: CDR1 SGHVS and CDR2 FNYEAQ. Trimming left V 1 base short and J 0 bases short, with 13 bases between. The chain's CDR3 is CASSLVGWSVSGANVLTF. The CDR3 nucleotides read TGTGCCAGCAGCTTAGTAGGGTGGAGCGTCTCTGGGGCCAACGTCCTGACTTTC.

The chain recombines TRBV6-6 with TRBJ2-5, with 11 positions matching TRBD2. Germline lookup yields CDR1 MNHNY and CDR2 SVGAGI (reference sequence). J lost 2 bases, V lost 6 bases, and 8 bases had no gene match. The CDR3 totals 16 residues. CDR3 nucleotide sequence: TGTGCCAGCAGCCTAACCGGGACTAGCGGACAAGAGACCCAGTACTTC. Protein product: CASSLTGTSGQETQYF.

This chain joins TRBV7-3 and TRBJ2-1; D uncertain. V lost 1 base to trimming and J lost 0 bases, with 10 bases between them. CDR3 size: 16 residues. The V gene's germline CDR1 is SGHTA and CDR2 FQGTGA. The CDR3 here is CASSLNRVSSYNEQFF. The CDR3 region has the DNA TGTGCCAGCAGCTTAAACCGGGTTAGCTCCTACAATGAGCAGTTCTTC.

The sample holds a few counts of this clonotype. The chain has TRBV29-1 and TRBJ2-5, with a possible D match to TRBD2 (5 bases). V shed 4 bases and J shed 3 bases, with 18 bases lying between them. In germline, CDR1 is SQVTM, CDR2 ANQGSEA. The CDR3 length is 15 residues. The CDR3, as DNA: TGCAGCGTTGGGCCCCGGGCCCCGGGAAAAGAGACCCAGTACTTC. Its translation is CSVGPRAPGKETQYF.

This clonotype was seen at least ten times. The chain couples TRBV7-2 to TRBJ2-2, with TRBD1 identical over 7 bases. Per germline, CDR1 SGHTA and CDR2 FQGNSA. Trimming took 4 bases from V and 3 from J; bases not matched to a gene: 5. The CDR3 runs 15 residues. Here the CDR3 reads CASSSRTGHTGELFF. The DNA of the CDR3 is TGTGCCAGCAGCTCTCGGACAGGCCACACCGGGGAGCTGTTTTTT.

V is TRBV6-5 and J is TRBJ1-1; D gene uncertain. The CDR3 length is 13 residues. Germline lookup yields CDR1 MNHEY and CDR2 SVGAGI. The ends were cut back, 2 bases at V and 1 base at J, with 5 bases in the middle. The CDR3 bases are TGTGCCAGCAGTTACGATCCGAACACTGAAGCTTTCTTT. Protein sequence: CASSYDPNTEAFF.

This clonotype was detected once. The V and J genes are TRBV29-1 and TRBJ2-1; 12 positions match TRBD2. The length of the CDR3 is 15 residues. The germline V gene has CDR1 SQVTM and CDR2 ANQGSEA. The V and J ends lost 6 bases and 5 bases, in that order; junction bases with no gene match: 8. The CDR3 loop is CSVKGTSGSHNEQFF. In DNA form, the CDR3 reads TGCAGCGTCAAAGGGACTAGCGGGTCCCACAATGAGCAGTTCTTC.

DNA for the CDR3: TGTGCCATCAGTGGGACGGAGAACACTGAAGCTTTCTTT. Protein sequence: CAISGTENTEAFF. The chain is built from TRBV10-3 and TRBJ1-1; no definite D call. Between the trimmed V and J ends, which lost 4 bases and 1 base, there was a span of 7 bases. This CDR3 spans 13 amino acids. Germline CDR1 reads ENHRY; CDR2 reads SYGVKD.